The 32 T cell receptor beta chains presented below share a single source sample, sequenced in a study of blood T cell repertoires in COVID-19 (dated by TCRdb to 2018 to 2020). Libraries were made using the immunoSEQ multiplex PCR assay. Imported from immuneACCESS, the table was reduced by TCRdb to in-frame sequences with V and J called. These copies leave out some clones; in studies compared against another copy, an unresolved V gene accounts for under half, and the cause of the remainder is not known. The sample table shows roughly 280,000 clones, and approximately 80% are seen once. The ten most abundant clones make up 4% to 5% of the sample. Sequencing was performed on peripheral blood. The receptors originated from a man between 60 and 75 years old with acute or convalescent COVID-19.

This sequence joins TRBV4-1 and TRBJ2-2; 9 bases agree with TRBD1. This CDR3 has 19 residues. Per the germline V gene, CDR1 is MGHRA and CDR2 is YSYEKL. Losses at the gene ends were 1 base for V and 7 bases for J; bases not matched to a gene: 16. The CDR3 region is CASSQAYPGQGWVYGELFF. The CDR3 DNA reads TGCGCCAGCAGCCAAGCGTATCCGGGACAGGGTTGGGTGTACGGGGAGCTGTTTTTT.

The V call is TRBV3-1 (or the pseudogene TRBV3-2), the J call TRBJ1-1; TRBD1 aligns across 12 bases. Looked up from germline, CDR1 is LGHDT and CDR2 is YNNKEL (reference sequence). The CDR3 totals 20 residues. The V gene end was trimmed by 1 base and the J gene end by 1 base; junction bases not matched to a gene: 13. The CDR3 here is CASSQVGQGARTPPNTEAFF. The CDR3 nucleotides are TGTGCCAGCAGCCAAGTGGGACAGGGGGCGAGGACGCCCCCGAACACTGAAGCTTTCTTT.

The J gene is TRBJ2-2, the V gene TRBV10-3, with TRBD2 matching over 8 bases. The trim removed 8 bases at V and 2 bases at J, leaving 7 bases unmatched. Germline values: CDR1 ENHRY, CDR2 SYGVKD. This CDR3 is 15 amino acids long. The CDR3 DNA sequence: TGTGCCATCTTAGCGGGGTCCTTAAACACCGGGGAGCTGTTTTTT. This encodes CAILAGSLNTGELFF.

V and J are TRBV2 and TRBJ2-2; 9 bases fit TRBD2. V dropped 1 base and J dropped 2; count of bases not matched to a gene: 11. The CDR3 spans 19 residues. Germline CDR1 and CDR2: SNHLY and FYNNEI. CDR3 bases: TGTGCCAGCAGTGAAGTTCGGGCTAGCGGGGCGCTAAACACCGGGGAGCTGTTTTTT. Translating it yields CASSEVRASGALNTGELFF.

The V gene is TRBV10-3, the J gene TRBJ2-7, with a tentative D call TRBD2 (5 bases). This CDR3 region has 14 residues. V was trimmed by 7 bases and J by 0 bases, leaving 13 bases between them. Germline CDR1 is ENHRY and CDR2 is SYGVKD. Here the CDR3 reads CAIKLSGGSYEQYF. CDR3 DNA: TGTGCCATCAAACTCTCCGGAGGCTCCTACGAGCAGTACTTC.

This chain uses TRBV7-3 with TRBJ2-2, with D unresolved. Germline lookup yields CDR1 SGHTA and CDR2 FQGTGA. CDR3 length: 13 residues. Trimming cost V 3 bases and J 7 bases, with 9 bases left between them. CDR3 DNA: TGTGCCAGCAGCTTCTCGAGAAACGGGGAGCTGTTTTTT. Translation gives CASSFSRNGELFF.

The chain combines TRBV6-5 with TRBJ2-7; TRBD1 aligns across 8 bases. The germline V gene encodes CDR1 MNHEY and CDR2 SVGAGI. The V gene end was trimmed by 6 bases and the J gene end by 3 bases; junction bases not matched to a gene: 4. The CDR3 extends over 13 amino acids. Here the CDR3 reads CASSWTGLYEQYF. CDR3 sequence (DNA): TGTGCCAGCAGCTGGACAGGGCTCTACGAGCAGTACTTC.

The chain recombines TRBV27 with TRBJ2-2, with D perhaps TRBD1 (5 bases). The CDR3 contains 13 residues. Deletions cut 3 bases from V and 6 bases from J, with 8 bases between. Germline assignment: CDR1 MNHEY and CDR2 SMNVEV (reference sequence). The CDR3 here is CASSFSGSGELFF. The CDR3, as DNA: TGTGCCAGCAGTTTCTCAGGGTCCGGGGAGCTGTTTTTT.

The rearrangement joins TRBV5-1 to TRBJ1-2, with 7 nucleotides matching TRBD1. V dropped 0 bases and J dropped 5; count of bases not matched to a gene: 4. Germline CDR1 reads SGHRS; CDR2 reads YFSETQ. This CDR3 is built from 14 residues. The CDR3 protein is CASSLGGTDYGYTF. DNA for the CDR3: TGCGCCAGCAGCTTGGGGGGGACAGATTATGGCTACACCTTC.

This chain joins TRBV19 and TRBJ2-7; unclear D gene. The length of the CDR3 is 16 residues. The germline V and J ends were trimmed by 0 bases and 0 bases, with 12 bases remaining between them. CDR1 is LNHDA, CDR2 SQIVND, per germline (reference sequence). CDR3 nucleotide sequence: TGTGCCAGTAGTATAGATACGGCTAGTGCCTCCTACGAGCAGTACTTC. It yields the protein CASSIDTASASYEQYF. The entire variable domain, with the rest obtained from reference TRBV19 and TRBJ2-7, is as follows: DGGITQSPKYLFRKEGQNVTLSCEQNLNHDAMYWYRQDPGQGLRLIYYSQIVNDFQKGDIAEGYSVSREKKESFPLTVTSAQKNPTAFYLCASSIDTASASYEQYFGPGTRLTVT.

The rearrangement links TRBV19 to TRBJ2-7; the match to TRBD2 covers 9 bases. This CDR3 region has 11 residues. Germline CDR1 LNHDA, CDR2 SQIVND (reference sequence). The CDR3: CASGSWAEQYF. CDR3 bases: TGTGCTAGCGGGAGTTGGGCCGAGCAGTACTTC.

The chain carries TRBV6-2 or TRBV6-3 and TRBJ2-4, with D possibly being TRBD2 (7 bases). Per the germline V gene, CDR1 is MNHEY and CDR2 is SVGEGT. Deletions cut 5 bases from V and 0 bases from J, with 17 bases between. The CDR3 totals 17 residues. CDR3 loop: CASSKGEGELAKNIQYF. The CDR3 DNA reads TGTGCCAGCAGTAAGGGGGAGGGGGAGCTAGCCAAAAACATTCAGTACTTC.

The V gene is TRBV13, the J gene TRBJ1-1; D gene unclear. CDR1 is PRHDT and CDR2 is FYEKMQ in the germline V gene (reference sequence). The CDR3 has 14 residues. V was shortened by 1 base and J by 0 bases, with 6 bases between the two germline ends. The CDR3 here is CASSLVEVNTEAFF. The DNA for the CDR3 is TGTGCCAGCAGCTTAGTGGAGGTGAACACTGAAGCTTTCTTT.

The CDR3 is CATEDRGDVQPQHF. The CDR3 DNA follows: TGTGCCACCGAAGACAGGGGCGACGTTCAGCCCCAGCATTTT. The chain couples TRBV19 to TRBJ1-5, with 8 bases identical to TRBD1. Losses at the gene ends were 10 bases for V and 6 bases for J; bases not matched to a gene: 11. The CDR3 consists of 14 residues. Per germline, CDR1 LNHDA and CDR2 SQIVND (reference sequence). The full variable domain, rest sourced from reference TRBV19 and TRBJ1-5, is DGGITQSPKYLFRKEGQNVTLSCEQNLNHDAMYWYRQDPGQGLRLIYYSQIVNDFQKGDIAEGYSVSREKKESFPLTVTSAQKNPTAFYLCATEDRGDVQPQHFGDGTRLSIL.

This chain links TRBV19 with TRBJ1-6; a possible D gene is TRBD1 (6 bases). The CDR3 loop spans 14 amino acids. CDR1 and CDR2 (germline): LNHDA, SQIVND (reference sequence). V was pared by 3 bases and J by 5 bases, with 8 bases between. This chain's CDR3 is CASSMNRDNSPLHF. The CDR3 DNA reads TGTGCCAGTAGTATGAACAGGGATAATTCACCCCTCCACTTT.

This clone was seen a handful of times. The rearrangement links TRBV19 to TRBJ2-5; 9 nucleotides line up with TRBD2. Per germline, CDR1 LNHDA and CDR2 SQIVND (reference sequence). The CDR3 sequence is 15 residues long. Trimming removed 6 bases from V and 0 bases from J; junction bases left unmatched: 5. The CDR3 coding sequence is TGTGCCAGTAGCCTGCTAGCGGGGTACCAAGAGACCCAGTACTTC. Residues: CASSLLAGYQETQYF.

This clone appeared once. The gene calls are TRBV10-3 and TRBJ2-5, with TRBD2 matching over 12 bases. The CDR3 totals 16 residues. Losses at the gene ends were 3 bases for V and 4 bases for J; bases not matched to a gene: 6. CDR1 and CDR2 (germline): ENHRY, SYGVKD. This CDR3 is CAISDRTSGDRETQYF. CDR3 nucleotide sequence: TGTGCCATCAGTGATAGGACTAGCGGGGATCGAGAGACCCAGTACTTC.

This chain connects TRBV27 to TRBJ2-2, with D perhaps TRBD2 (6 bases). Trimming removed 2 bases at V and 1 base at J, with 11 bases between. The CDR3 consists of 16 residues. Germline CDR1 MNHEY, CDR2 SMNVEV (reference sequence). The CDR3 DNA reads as TGTGCCAGCAGTTTAATTGGTAGCGGGAACACCGGGGAGCTGTTTTTT. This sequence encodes CASSLIGSGNTGELFF.

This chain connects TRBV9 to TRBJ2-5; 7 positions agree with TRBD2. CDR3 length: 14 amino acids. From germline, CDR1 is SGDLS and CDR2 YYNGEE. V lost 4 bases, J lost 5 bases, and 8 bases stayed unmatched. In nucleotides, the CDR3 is TGTGCCAGCAGCTCCAGACTAGCAGGGGAGACCCAGTACTTC. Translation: CASSSRLAGETQYF. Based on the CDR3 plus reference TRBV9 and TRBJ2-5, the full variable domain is DSGVTQTPKHLITATGQRVTLRCSPRSGDLSVYWYQQSLDQGLQFLIQYYNGEERAKGNILERFSAQQFPDLHSELNLSSLELGDSALYFCASSSRLAGETQYFGPGTRLLVL.

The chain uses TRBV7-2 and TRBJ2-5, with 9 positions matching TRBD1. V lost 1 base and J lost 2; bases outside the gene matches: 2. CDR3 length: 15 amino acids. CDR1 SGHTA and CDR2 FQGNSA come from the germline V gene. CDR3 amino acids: CASSLGGTGQETQYF. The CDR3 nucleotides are TGTGCCAGCAGCTTAGGCGGGACAGGGCAAGAGACCCAGTACTTC.

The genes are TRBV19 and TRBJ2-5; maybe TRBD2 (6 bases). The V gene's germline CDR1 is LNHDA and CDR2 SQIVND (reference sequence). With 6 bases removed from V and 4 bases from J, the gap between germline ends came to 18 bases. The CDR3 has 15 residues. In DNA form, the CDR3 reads TGTGCCAGTAGATCCTCCTTCTCCGGGAGAGAGACCCAGTACTTC. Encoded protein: CASRSSFSGRETQYF.

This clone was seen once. The CDR3 nucleotides are TGTGCCAGCAGGGTCAGGGAAAGTATCAACTATGGCTACACCTTC. Translation gives CASRVRESINYGYTF. V and J are TRBV27 and TRBJ1-2; TRBD1 is a possible D gene (5 bases). The CDR3 covers 15 residues. Trimming cost V 6 bases and J 2 bases, with 16 bases left between them. Germline values: CDR1 MNHEY, CDR2 SMNVEV (reference sequence).

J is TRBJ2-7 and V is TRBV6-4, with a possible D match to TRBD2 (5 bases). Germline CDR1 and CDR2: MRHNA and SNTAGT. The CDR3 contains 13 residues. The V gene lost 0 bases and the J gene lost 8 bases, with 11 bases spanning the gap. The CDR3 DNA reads TGTGCCAGCAGTGACTCGGTAGAGGGAAAGCAGTACTTC. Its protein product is CASSDSVEGKQYF.

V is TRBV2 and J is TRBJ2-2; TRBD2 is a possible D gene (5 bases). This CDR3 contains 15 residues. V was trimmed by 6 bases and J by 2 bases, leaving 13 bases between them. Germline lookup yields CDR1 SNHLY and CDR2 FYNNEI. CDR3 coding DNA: TGTGCCAGCAGACAGAGCGGAGTCAACACCGGGGAGCTGTTTTTT. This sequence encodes CASRQSGVNTGELFF.

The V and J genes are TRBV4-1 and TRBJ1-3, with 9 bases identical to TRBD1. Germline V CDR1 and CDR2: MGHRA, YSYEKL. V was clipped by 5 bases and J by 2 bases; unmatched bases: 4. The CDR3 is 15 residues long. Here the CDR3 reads CASSWDREAGNTIYF. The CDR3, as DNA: TGCGCCAGCAGCTGGGACAGGGAGGCTGGAAACACCATATATTTT.

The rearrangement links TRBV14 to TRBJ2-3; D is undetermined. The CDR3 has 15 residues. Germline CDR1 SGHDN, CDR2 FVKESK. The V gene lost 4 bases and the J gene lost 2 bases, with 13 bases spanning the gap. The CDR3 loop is CASSPVGRYTDTQYF. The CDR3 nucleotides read TGTGCCAGCAGCCCGGTGGGCCGATACACAGATACGCAGTATTTT.

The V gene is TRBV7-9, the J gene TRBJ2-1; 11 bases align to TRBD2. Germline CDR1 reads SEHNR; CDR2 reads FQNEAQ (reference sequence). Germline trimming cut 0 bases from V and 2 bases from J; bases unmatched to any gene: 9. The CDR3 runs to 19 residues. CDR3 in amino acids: CASSLALPGTSGTYNEQFF. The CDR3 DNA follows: TGTGCCAGCAGCTTAGCCTTACCCGGGACTAGCGGCACCTACAATGAGCAGTTCTTC.

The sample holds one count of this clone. CDR3 nucleotide sequence: TGTGCCAGCGGGAGGGGTCGGAACACTGAAGCTTTCTTT. Its protein product is CASGRGRNTEAFF. The chain employs TRBV12-3 or TRBV12-4 and TRBJ1-1; tentative D call: TRBD1 (5 bases). The CDR3 contains 13 residues. V was shortened by 8 bases and J by 1 base, with 11 bases between the two germline ends.

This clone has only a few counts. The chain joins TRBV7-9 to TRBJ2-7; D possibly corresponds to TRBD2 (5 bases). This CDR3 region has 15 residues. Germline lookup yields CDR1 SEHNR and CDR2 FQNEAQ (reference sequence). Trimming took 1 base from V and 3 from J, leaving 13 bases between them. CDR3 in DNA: TGTGCCAGCAGCTTAGAGGGCGGGTTTAGCTACGAGCAGTACTTC. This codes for CASSLEGGFSYEQYF.

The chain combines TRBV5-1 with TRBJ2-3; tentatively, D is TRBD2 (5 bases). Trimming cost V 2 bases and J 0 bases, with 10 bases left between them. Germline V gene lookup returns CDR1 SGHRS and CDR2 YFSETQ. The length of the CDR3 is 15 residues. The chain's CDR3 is CASSFLGASTDTQYF. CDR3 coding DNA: TGCGCCAGCAGCTTCTTGGGAGCTAGCACAGATACGCAGTATTTT.

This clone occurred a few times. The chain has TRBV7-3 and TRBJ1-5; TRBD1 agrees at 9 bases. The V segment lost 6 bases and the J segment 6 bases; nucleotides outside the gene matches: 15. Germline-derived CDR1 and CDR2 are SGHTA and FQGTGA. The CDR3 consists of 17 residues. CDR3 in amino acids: CASRFGQGQEKGQPQHF. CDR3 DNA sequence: TGTGCCAGCAGGTTCGGACAGGGGCAAGAAAAGGGTCAGCCCCAGCATTTT.

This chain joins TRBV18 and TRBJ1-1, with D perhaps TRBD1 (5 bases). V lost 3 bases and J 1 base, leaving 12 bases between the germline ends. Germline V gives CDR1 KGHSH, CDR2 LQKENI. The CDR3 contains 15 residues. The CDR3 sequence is CASSPIKTGNTEAFF. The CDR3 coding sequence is TGTGCCAGCTCACCCATAAAAACAGGGAACACTGAAGCTTTCTTT.